A single sample is the source of the 15 T cell receptor beta chains below, sequenced in a study of T cell repertoires in cytomegalovirus infection. MiXCR, applied by TCRdb to the reads, yields one record per CDR3 protein. Altogether more than 150,000 distinct CDR3 sequences are present, about 20% being singletons, with the ten largest covering 2.9%. The source material was PBMCs. The receptors here all came from a human donor in good health (CMV status not recorded). Some clones in this sample may be carry-over from other donors' samples.

As regards this clonotype: A much bigger clone sits one base away, suggesting this may be a read error. The V gene is TRBV7-9, the J gene TRBJ2-7; 10 nucleotides agree with TRBD2. Germline values: CDR1 SEHNR, CDR2 FQNEAQ (reference sequence). CDR3 length: 14 residues. CDR3 coding DNA: TGTGCCATCAGCCCGCGGACTAGCGGCTACGAGCAGTACTTC. Translated: CAISPRTSGYEQYF. The full variable domain, its missing parts supplied by reference TRBV7-9 and TRBJ2-7, is DTGVSQNPRHKITKRGQNVTFRCDPISEHNRLYWYRQTLGQGPEFLTYFQNEAQLEKSRLLSDRFSAERPKGSFSTLEIQRTEQGDSAMYLCAISPRTSGYEQYFGPGTRLTVT.

The chain is built from TRBV29-1 and TRBJ1-1; TRBD1 matches at 8 bases. Germline V CDR1 and CDR2: SQVTM, ANQGSEA. V shed 4 bases, J shed 0 bases, and the junction held 1 base outside the gene matches. The CDR3 contains 13 residues. The CDR3 nucleotides read TGCAGCGTTGGGACAGGGCTGAACACTGAAGCTTTCTTT. Translated: CSVGTGLNTEAFF. Based on the CDR3 plus reference TRBV29-1 and TRBJ1-1, the full variable domain is SAVISQKPSRDICQRGTSLTIQCQVDSQVTMMFWYRQQPGQSLTLIATANQGSEATYESGFVIDKFPISRPNLTFSTLTVSNMSPEDSSIYLCSVGTGLNTEAFFGQGTRLTVV.

This clonotype was recorded at least ten times. V gene TRBV28 combines with J gene TRBJ2-7; possibly TRBD2 for D (5 bases). Trimming left V 3 bases short and J 3 bases short, with 15 bases between. Germline lookup yields CDR1 MDHEN and CDR2 SYDVKM. The CDR3 spans 15 residues. In DNA, the CDR3 is TGTGCCAGCAGTTTTCGAAGTCTAGCAGTCTACGAGCAGTACTTC. Its protein is CASSFRSLAVYEQYF.

This clonotype was counted a few times. The chain employs TRBV19 and TRBJ2-1; D gene unclear. Germline V gene data show CDR1 as LNHDA and CDR2 as SQIVND (reference sequence). V dropped 8 bases and J dropped 0 bases, with 11 bases sitting between them. This CDR3 comprises 14 residues. The CDR3 DNA reads TGTGCCAGTGCCGGACGGATCTCCTACAATGAGCAGTTCTTC. This sequence encodes CASAGRISYNEQFF.

Details on this clonotype: The junction and the germline gene differ at one end; a read error may be behind it. This chain joins TRBV24-1 and TRBJ2-1, with 8 positions matching TRBD1. The CDR3 is 16 residues long. Germline CDR1 is KGHDR and CDR2 is SFDVKD. The chain's CDR3 is CAPSDRQGAGYNEQFF. CDR3 sequence (DNA): TGTGCCCCCAGTGATCGTCAGGGGGCGGGCTACAATGAGCAGTTCTTC.

This clonotype was seen at least ten times. The V call is TRBV7-6, the J call TRBJ2-1, with unresolved D. Germline lookup yields CDR1 SGHVS and CDR2 FNYEAQ. Deletions cut 4 bases from V and 0 bases from J, with 16 bases between. This CDR3 contains 17 residues. The CDR3 DNA is TGTGCCAGCAGCTCTCGTCATGGGCGGAGCTCCTACAATGAGCAGTTCTTC. Amino acid sequence: CASSSRHGRSSYNEQFF.

This rearrangement joins TRBV20-1 to TRBJ2-4; perhaps TRBD1 as D (7 bases). Germline V lookup: CDR1 DFQATT, CDR2 SNEGSKA (reference sequence). This CDR3 has 16 residues. Trimming removed 6 bases from V and 3 bases from J, with 21 bases in between. CDR3 sequence reads: CSARGTANRGKNIQYF. Here the CDR3 DNA reads TGCAGTGCACGCGGGACAGCCAACCGAGGCAAAAACATTCAGTACTTC.

This clonotype occurred a few times. The chain couples TRBV28 to TRBJ2-1, with D perhaps given as TRBD1 or TRBD2 (5 bases each). With 6 bases removed from V and 8 bases from J, the gap between germline ends came to 14 bases. Germline CDR1 MDHEN, CDR2 SYDVKM. The CDR3 totals 13 residues. This chain's CDR3 is CASSIQGRDEQFF. In DNA, the CDR3 is TGTGCCAGCAGCATTCAGGGACGGGATGAGCAGTTCTTC.

This clonotype was counted a few times. The V and J genes are TRBV15 and TRBJ1-1; D is unclear. The CDR3 covers 15 residues. Trimming left V 0 bases short and J 2 bases short, with 10 bases between. Germline V gene sequence: CDR1 LNHNV, CDR2 YYDKDF (reference sequence). The CDR3 DNA follows: TGTGCCACCAGCAGAGATCGGAGCATTAACACTGAAGCTTTCTTT. Its protein product is CATSRDRSINTEAFF.

This clonotype has a count of ten or more. The CDR3 DNA reads TGTGCCAGCAGTTACACCCCCTCAGTTGGGGCTTTCTTT. It translates to CASSYTPSVGAFF. The chain is built from TRBV6-2 or TRBV6-3 and TRBJ1-1; D not resolved. The CDR3 is made up of 13 amino acids. V was cut by 2 bases and J by 11 bases, with 15 bases left in between. Germline V gene data show CDR1 as MNHEY and CDR2 as SVGEGT.

This chain joins TRBV6-5 and TRBJ2-7; 7 positions match TRBD1. This CDR3 is 15 amino acids long. V lost 4 bases to trimming and J lost 7 bases; unmatched junction nucleotides: 13. Germline V gene data show CDR1 as MNHEY and CDR2 as SVGAGI. The CDR3 region is CASSSTGTARVEQYF. In nucleotides, the CDR3 is TGTGCCAGCAGTTCCACCGGGACAGCGCGTGTAGAGCAGTACTTC.

This clonotype was observed a handful of times. This chain links TRBV7-8 with TRBJ2-1; 8 bases are shared with TRBD2. The CDR3 has 15 amino acids. CDR1 is SGHVS and CDR2 is FQNEAQ in the germline V gene. V shed 6 bases and J 5 bases; nucleotides not matched to a gene: 9. The CDR3 spells CASSSSGGINNEQFF. CDR3 nucleotide sequence: TGTGCCAGCAGTTCGAGCGGGGGAATAAACAATGAGCAGTTCTTC. Filled out from reference TRBV7-8 and TRBJ2-1, the complete variable domain reads GAGVSQSPRYKVAKRGQDVALRCDPISGHVSLFWYQQALGQGPEFLTYFQNEAQLDKSGLPSDRFFAERPEGSVSTLKIQRTQQEDSAVYLCASSSSGGINNEQFFGPGTRLTVL.

The V call is TRBV28, the J call TRBJ2-7, with a weak D call TRBD1 (5 bases). Germline CDR1 reads MDHEN; CDR2 reads SYDVKM. The CDR3 totals 15 residues. V lost 4 bases and J 1 base, leaving 14 bases between the germline ends. This CDR3 reads CASSSTSAGSYEQYF. In DNA form, the CDR3 reads TGTGCCAGCAGTTCCACTTCAGCAGGGTCCTACGAGCAGTACTTC.

The chain recombines TRBV28 with TRBJ1-1, with D possibly being TRBD1 (5 bases). This CDR3 has 14 amino acids. V lost 1 base, J lost 4 bases, and 10 bases lay in between. CDR1 is MDHEN and CDR2 is SYDVKM in the germline V gene. The chain's CDR3 is CASSLLGGGTEAFF. Here the CDR3 DNA reads TGTGCCAGCAGTTTATTGGGGGGGGGCACTGAAGCTTTCTTT.

V usage is TRBV12-3 or TRBV12-4 and J usage is TRBJ2-1; either TRBD1 or TRBD2 may fit D (7 bases each). The CDR3 is 15 residues long. V was clipped by 2 bases and J by 6 bases, with 14 bases between them. CDR3 DNA: TGTGCCAGCAGTTTAAGGCAGGGGGGGTCCAATGAGCAGTTCTTC. Translating it yields CASSLRQGGSNEQFF.